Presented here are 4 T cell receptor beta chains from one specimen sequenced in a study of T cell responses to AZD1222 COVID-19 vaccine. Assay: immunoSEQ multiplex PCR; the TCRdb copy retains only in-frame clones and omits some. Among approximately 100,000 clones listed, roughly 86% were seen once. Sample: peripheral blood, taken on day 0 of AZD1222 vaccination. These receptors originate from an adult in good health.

The CDR3 loop is CASSLDRGNEQYF. The CDR3 DNA sequence: TGTGCCAGCAGCTTAGACAGGGGGAACGAGCAGTACTTC. The V call is TRBV7-2, the J call TRBJ2-7, with 8 bases matching TRBD1. The length of the CDR3 is 13 residues. Looked up from germline, CDR1 is SGHTA and CDR2 is FQGNSA. Losses at the gene ends were 1 base for V and 5 bases for J; bases not matched to a gene: 1.

The CDR3 here is CSANQQGVEQFF. The CDR3 DNA reads as TGCAGCGCCAATCAGCAGGGGGTTGAGCAGTTCTTC. The chain links TRBV29-1 to TRBJ2-1, with 7 bases that match TRBD1. The CDR3 is made up of 12 amino acids. Trimming at V came to 7 bases and at J to 9 bases, leaving 9 bases not matched to a gene. Germline V gene lookup returns CDR1 SQVTM and CDR2 ANQGSEA.

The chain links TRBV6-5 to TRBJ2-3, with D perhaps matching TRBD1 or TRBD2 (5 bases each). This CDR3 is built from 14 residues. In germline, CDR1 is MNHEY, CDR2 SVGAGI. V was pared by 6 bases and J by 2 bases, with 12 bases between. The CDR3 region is CASRVGRLTDTQYF. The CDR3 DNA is TGTGCCAGCAGGGTGGGACGGCTCACAGATACGCAGTATTTT.

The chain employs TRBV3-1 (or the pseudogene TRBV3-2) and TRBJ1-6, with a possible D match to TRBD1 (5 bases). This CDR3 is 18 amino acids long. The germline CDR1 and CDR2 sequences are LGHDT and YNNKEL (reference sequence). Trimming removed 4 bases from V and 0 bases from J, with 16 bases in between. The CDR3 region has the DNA TGTGCCAGCAGCCGACCCAGACAGACGAGCTCCTATAATTCACCCCTCCACTTT. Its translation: CASSRPRQTSSYNSPLHF.